This note documents a single T cell receptor beta chain sequence. Those enrolled in Seattle joined during active infection and were followed longitudinally afterward. The sample comes from a study of blood T cell repertoires in COVID-19. Study details: Sites in the United States, Italy and Spain provided acute and convalescent COVID-19 samples. Sources were T cells, B-cell-depleted T cells, or PBMCs; the material itself was cDNA or gDNA.

CDR3 length equals 16 residues. V was clipped by 0 bases and J by 4 bases; unmatched bases: 9. The germline V gene has CDR1 SGHRS and CDR2 YFSETQ. Authors' data handling: Researchers report that nucleated cell counts were estimated from reference gene primer amplification. The data were produced by immunoSEQ multiplex PCR, yet TCRdb's version contains in-frame clones alone and is incomplete. Clone size and the V and J calls come from that table; the DNA yielded D and trimming. The sample includes about 37,000 clones, 65% to 85% of them seen just once. This chain connects TRBV5-1 to TRBJ1-2; 7 bases are a match to TRBD1. The TCR originated in a man aged 65 to 79 with COVID-19, enrolled during active disease. The specimen was peripheral blood. CDR3 coding DNA: TGCGCCAGCAGCTTGGCCACCCGACAGGGTAGCTATGGCTACACCTTC. As protein: CASSLATRQGSYGYTF.